This is a list of T cell receptor beta chains from one sample in a study of cytomegalovirus exposure and HLA in healthy donors. TCRdb's table, derived via immunoSEQ multiplex PCR, lists solely in-frame clones and lacks some. This sample's clone table lists tens of thousands of clones. The material sequenced was PBMCs. These receptors were taken from a female donor in good health and CMV-seronegative. CDR3s leave out the opening cysteine and the closing phenylalanine or tryptophan. A D gene is named only where the DNA matches it firmly.

J gene: TRBJ2-1
D gene: NA
V gene: TRBV5-1
CDR3 protein: ASSLAGQSSYNEQF

J gene: TRBJ1-5
D gene: NA
V gene: TRBV30
CDR3 protein: AWGSQGGNQPQH

J gene: TRBJ2-2
D gene: TRBD2
V gene: TRBV9
CDR3 protein: ASSVRSTSNGELF

J gene: TRBJ1-1
D gene: TRBD1
V gene: TRBV30
CDR3 protein: AWSGARTGKVYTEAF

J gene: TRBJ2-2
D gene: TRBD1
V gene: TRBV6-6
CDR3 protein: ASTKGQGVTGELF

J gene: TRBJ2-6
D gene: TRBD1
V gene: TRBV5-1
CDR3 protein: ASSLFGQGASGANVLT

J gene: TRBJ1-1
D gene: NA
V gene: TRBV5-1
CDR3 protein: ASGDVPNTEAF

J gene: TRBJ2-5
D gene: TRBD2
V gene: TRBV5-8
CDR3 protein: ASSLGLAGVEETQY

J gene: TRBJ1-2
D gene: NA
V gene: TRBV5-1
CDR3 protein: ASSLTSTHPYGYT

J gene: TRBJ1-4
D gene: NA
V gene: TRBV4-3
CDR3 protein: ASSQVFGGGAEKLF

J gene: TRBJ2-7
D gene: NA
V gene: TRBV5-6
CDR3 protein: ASSSTGTTYEQY

J gene: TRBJ1-2
D gene: TRBD1
V gene: TRBV29-1
CDR3 protein: SVGGQGNRNYGYT

J gene: TRBJ1-2
D gene: NA
V gene: TRBV30
CDR3 protein: AWSYGGNGYT

J gene: TRBJ2-1
D gene: TRBD2
V gene: TRBV7-9
CDR3 protein: ASSRQTSGGEQF

J gene: TRBJ2-3
D gene: TRBD2
V gene: TRBV18
CDR3 protein: ASSLPTSGLGTDTQY

J gene: TRBJ2-7
D gene: NA
V gene: TRBV4-3
CDR3 protein: ASSPMDSSYEQY

J gene: TRBJ1-6
D gene: NA
V gene: TRBV12-5
CDR3 protein: ASARAVYNSPLH

J gene: TRBJ2-7
D gene: NA
V gene: TRBV5-1
CDR3 protein: ASSSEGAQPSSYEQY

J gene: TRBJ1-2
D gene: TRBD1
V gene: TRBV29-1
CDR3 protein: SVVDRVNGYT

J gene: TRBJ1-1
D gene: NA
V gene: TRBV6-5
CDR3 protein: ASSHAGLRDTEAF

J gene: TRBJ1-1
D gene: NA
V gene: TRBV9
CDR3 protein: ASSTKQNTEAF

J gene: TRBJ1-2
D gene: TRBD1
V gene: TRBV25-1
CDR3 protein: ASSEARGPFGGYT

J gene: TRBJ2-7
D gene: TRBD2
V gene: TRBV5-1
CDR3 protein: ASSPTSGSYEQY

J gene: TRBJ1-4
D gene: NA
V gene: TRBV12-5
CDR3 protein: ASGLGGRLF

J gene: TRBJ2-7
D gene: TRBD2
V gene: TRBV30
CDR3 protein: ACQTSGSSYEQY

J gene: TRBJ2-6
D gene: TRBD1
V gene: TRBV4-3
CDR3 protein: ASSGTGGSGANVLT

J gene: TRBJ1-4
D gene: NA
V gene: TRBV30
CDR3 protein: AWRGGLTNEKLF

J gene: TRBJ1-1
D gene: NA
V gene: TRBV7-2
CDR3 protein: ASSLMNTEAF

J gene: TRBJ1-1
D gene: NA
V gene: TRBV4-1
CDR3 protein: ASSRTYTEAF

J gene: TRBJ1-2
D gene: TRBD1
V gene: TRBV29-1
CDR3 protein: SVEGQGETNYGYT

J gene: TRBJ2-5
D gene: TRBD2
V gene: TRBV10-2
CDR3 protein: ASSLAGDGSY

J gene: TRBJ1-5
D gene: NA
V gene: TRBV11-1
CDR3 protein: ASSLSGQPNQPQH

J gene: TRBJ2-7
D gene: TRBD1
V gene: TRBV29-1
CDR3 protein: SVAARGLHEQY

J gene: TRBJ2-1
D gene: TRBD1
V gene: TRBV29-1
CDR3 protein: SVEPTNRDSSYNEQF

J gene: TRBJ1-1
D gene: NA
V gene: TRBV25-1
CDR3 protein: ASSEWQGGAEAF

J gene: TRBJ2-7
D gene: TRBD2
V gene: TRBV30
CDR3 protein: AWSGILEREGSVYEQY

J gene: TRBJ1-2
D gene: NA
V gene: TRBV5-6
CDR3 protein: ASSLAGVSDYGYT

J gene: TRBJ1-2
D gene: NA
V gene: TRBV19
CDR3 protein: ASSLPPGYT

J gene: TRBJ1-5
D gene: NA
V gene: TRBV4-2
CDR3 protein: ASSHSEGGHQPQH

J gene: TRBJ1-5
D gene: NA
V gene: TRBV6-7
CDR3 protein: ASRPIYRVWNQPQH

J gene: TRBJ2-7
D gene: TRBD2
V gene: TRBV13
CDR3 protein: ASSLRLAVSYEQY

J gene: TRBJ2-2
D gene: NA
V gene: TRBV4-1
CDR3 protein: ASSQAGGSWELF

J gene: TRBJ2-7
D gene: TRBD2
V gene: TRBV27
CDR3 protein: ASKASGGYEQY

J gene: TRBJ2-5
D gene: NA
V gene: TRBV6-1
CDR3 protein: ASSHVGSQETQY

J gene: TRBJ1-1
D gene: NA
V gene: TRBV10-3
CDR3 protein: AISESSRLSSPGTEAF

J gene: TRBJ1-3
D gene: NA
V gene: TRBV5-1
CDR3 protein: ASTPGGTGNTIY

J gene: TRBJ2-5
D gene: NA
V gene: TRBV18
CDR3 protein: ASLPGLEETQY